A single sample gave rise to the 14 T cell receptor beta chains below, sequenced in a study of OX40 agonist ivuxolimab in advanced cancers. Generated by immunoSEQ multiplex PCR, the TCRdb table keeps only in-frame clones and is missing some. The data contain 52,000 or so clones, less than 85% of them seen just once; the ten biggest clones take up 3% to 4%. The starting material was CD4+ or CD8+ T cells sorted from blood, obtained in a trial of the OX40 agonist ivuxolimab. These receptors all stem from an adult with an advanced solid tumor such as melanoma, head and neck, liver or kidney cancer.

The CDR3 spells CASRGQGVIYF. CDR3 bases: TGTGCCAGCAGGGGACAGGGGGTCATATATTTT. The chain combines TRBV27 with TRBJ1-3; 11 nucleotides agree with TRBD1. The CDR3 totals 11 residues. V lost 6 bases, J lost 12 bases, and 1 base stayed unmatched. Germline V gene sequence: CDR1 MNHEY, CDR2 SMNVEV (reference sequence).

The chain recombines TRBV6-5 with TRBJ1-5, with 9 bases identical to TRBD1. The V segment lost 6 bases and the J segment 9 bases; nucleotides outside the gene matches: 12. Looked up from germline, CDR1 is MNHEY and CDR2 is SVGAGI. The CDR3 runs 15 residues. DNA of the CDR3: TGTGCCAGCAGCCGCTCGGGACAGGGCGGGGGGCCCCAGCATTTT. This translates into CASSRSGQGGGPQHF.

The chain carries TRBV10-3 and TRBJ1-1; D gene ambiguous. The CDR3 runs 12 residues. The V gene lost 7 bases and the J gene lost 3 bases, with 9 bases spanning the gap. Germline V CDR1 and CDR2: ENHRY, SYGVKD. CDR3 amino acids: CAIKAPDTEAFF. CDR3 nucleotide sequence: TGTGCCATCAAGGCGCCTGACACTGAAGCTTTCTTT.

The chain combines TRBV7-9 with TRBJ1-4; D unclear. There are 15 residues in the CDR3. Germline CDR1 is SEHNR and CDR2 is FQNEAQ (reference sequence). Trimming cost V 2 bases and J 8 bases, with 15 bases left between them. The DNA for the CDR3 is TGTGCCAGCAGCTTATCTAGGTTTACTTTGGAAAAACTGTTTTTT. As protein: CASSLSRFTLEKLFF.

The chain has TRBV2 and TRBJ2-7, with D possibly TRBD2 on 6 matching bases. CDR1 and CDR2 (germline): SNHLY, FYNNEI. Trimming removed 3 bases at V and 2 bases at J, with 11 bases between. The CDR3 is 14 residues long. This chain's CDR3 is CASSEGEETYEQYF. Written as DNA, the CDR3 is TGTGCCAGCAGTGAGGGGGAGGAGACCTACGAGCAGTACTTC.

Here the CDR3 reads CASSIRYGATNEKLFF. The CDR3 DNA is TGTGCCAGCAGCATCCGGTACGGTGCAACTAATGAAAAACTGTTTTTT. V usage is TRBV5-8 and J usage is TRBJ1-4, with D uncertain. V was cut by 4 bases and J by 0 bases, with 13 bases left in between. The V gene's germline CDR1 is SGHTS and CDR2 YDEGEE. The CDR3 is 16 residues long.

This clone was detected a few times. The chain links TRBV5-1 to TRBJ2-1; 8 nucleotides line up with TRBD2. From germline, CDR1 is SGHRS and CDR2 YFSETQ. The CDR3 has 16 residues. V shed 0 bases and J 3 bases; nucleotides not matched to a gene: 5. The CDR3 sequence is CASSLASGGLYNEQFF. The CDR3 bases are TGCGCCAGCAGCTTGGCAAGCGGGGGCCTCTACAATGAGCAGTTCTTC.

The genes are TRBV11-3 and TRBJ2-1; 10 nucleotides match TRBD2. Germline assignment: CDR1 SGHNT and CDR2 YENEEA. This CDR3 has 19 residues. The V segment lost 1 base and the J segment 1 base; nucleotides outside the gene matches: 10. The chain's CDR3 is CASSLGQGTGLASYNEQFF. CDR3 DNA sequence: TGTGCCAGCAGCTTAGGGCAGGGTACGGGACTAGCGTCCTACAATGAGCAGTTCTTC.

This clone has just a few counts. The V gene is TRBV2, the J gene TRBJ1-4; D uncertain. The CDR3 is 14 amino acids. CDR1 SNHLY and CDR2 FYNNEI come from the germline V gene. Trimming shortened V by 0 bases and J by 5 bases, and 7 bases separated the two germline ends. CDR3 sequence (DNA): TGTGCCAGCAGTGAAGCAGGAGGAAATGAAAAACTGTTTTTT. Protein product: CASSEAGGNEKLFF.

The chain combines TRBV18 with TRBJ1-3; TRBD1 aligns across 9 bases. The trim removed 3 bases at V and 1 base at J, leaving 7 bases unmatched. This CDR3 is built from 17 residues. The germline V gene encodes CDR1 KGHSH and CDR2 LQKENI. CDR3 sequence (DNA): TGTGCCAGCTCACCTTCCGGACAGGGGATTTCTGGAAACACCATATATTTT. It is translated as CASSPSGQGISGNTIYF.

V is TRBV6-5 and J is TRBJ1-1; maybe TRBD1 (5 bases). The V and J ends lost 0 bases and 3 bases respectively, with 8 bases between them. The CDR3 is made up of 14 amino acids. Germline CDR1 reads MNHEY; CDR2 reads SVGAGI. CDR3 region: CASSYSWGDTEAFF. CDR3 DNA sequence: TGTGCCAGCAGTTACTCGTGGGGGGACACTGAAGCTTTCTTT.

The chain couples TRBV4-3 to TRBJ2-2; no definite D call. Trimming removed 0 bases from V and 8 bases from J, with 7 bases in between. CDR1 and CDR2 (germline): LGHNA, YSLEER. This CDR3 contains 13 residues. CDR3 coding DNA: TGCGCCAGCAGCCAAGAAAGGTCGGGGGAGCTGTTTTTT. This gives the protein CASSQERSGELFF.

In its sample, this clone was seen a few times. The chain joins TRBV7-2 to TRBJ1-5, with D tentatively TRBD1 (6 bases). The CDR3 totals 15 residues. Per the germline V gene, CDR1 is SGHTA and CDR2 is FQGNSA. V was pared by 2 bases and J by 2 bases, with 10 bases between. CDR3 DNA sequence: TGTGCCAGCAGCTTAAGGGGGTATCGCAATCAGCCCCAGCATTTT. It specifies CASSLRGYRNQPQHF.

This clone was observed a handful of times. The genes are TRBV29-1 and TRBJ1-1; the match to TRBD1 covers 8 bases. The V gene end was trimmed by 3 bases and the J gene end by 2 bases; junction bases not matched to a gene: 8. The CDR3 runs 15 residues. Germline CDR1 reads SQVTM; CDR2 reads ANQGSEA. The CDR3 DNA reads as TGCAGCGTTGAGGGCAGGGGGCCCACCAACACTGAAGCTTTCTTT. Its protein is CSVEGRGPTNTEAFF. Full variable domain (remainder filled in from reference TRBV29-1 and TRBJ1-1): SAVISQKPSRDICQRGTSLTIQCQVDSQVTMMFWYRQQPGQSLTLIATANQGSEATYESGFVIDKFPISRPNLTFSTLTVSNMSPEDSSIYLCSVEGRGPTNTEAFFGQGTRLTVV.